These T cell receptor beta chains were read from a single sample in a study of cytomegalovirus exposure and HLA in healthy donors. Measured with immunoSEQ multiplex PCR; TCRdb has only the in-frame clones, and not every one. The data hold about 130,000 clones, with 75% to 90% observed a single time. Sequencing was done on a sample of PBMCs. These receptors were collected from a middle-aged woman in good health and CMV-seronegative. The CDR3 runs from the conserved cysteine through the conserved F or W. Each record gives: J gene, clone size, CDR3 length, V gene, D gene, CDR3 DNA, CDR3 protein. The D gene is left open where the match is weak. Clone size appears in some rows only: once, few, many, or a class for an expanded clone.

J gene: TRBJ2-5; clone size: once; CDR3 length: 16; V gene: TRBV7-9; D gene: -; CDR3 DNA: TGTGCCAGCAGCTTAGACGGGACTCTCATTCAAGAGACCCAGTACTTC; CDR3 protein: CASSLDGTLIQETQYF
J gene: TRBJ2-3; clone size: -; CDR3 length: 14; V gene: TRBV10-3; D gene: TRBD1; CDR3 DNA: TGTGCCATCAGAAGACAGGGAGTTGCAGATACGCAGTATTTT; CDR3 protein: CAIRRQGVADTQYF
J gene: TRBJ2-7; clone size: few; CDR3 length: 10; V gene: TRBV4-3; D gene: -; CDR3 DNA: TGCGCCAGCAGCCAAGATCTCCGGTACTTC; CDR3 protein: CASSQDLRYF
J gene: TRBJ1-5; clone size: -; CDR3 length: 16; V gene: TRBV15; D gene: TRBD1; CDR3 DNA: TGTGCCACCAGCAGCCGGGGACAGTATAGCAATCAGCCCCAGCATTTT; CDR3 protein: CATSSRGQYSNQPQHF
J gene: TRBJ2-5; clone size: -; CDR3 length: 14; V gene: TRBV29-1; D gene: TRBD2; CDR3 DNA: TGCAGCGTTGCTGGGCGGGAGGGGGGAGAGACCCAGTACTTC; CDR3 protein: CSVAGREGGETQYF
J gene: TRBJ1-2; clone size: -; CDR3 length: 15; V gene: TRBV4-3; D gene: -; CDR3 DNA: TGCGCCAGCAGCCAAGGTGACCAGGCACCCTATGGCTACACCTTC; CDR3 protein: CASSQGDQAPYGYTF
J gene: TRBJ2-7; clone size: few; CDR3 length: 14; V gene: TRBV19; D gene: -; CDR3 DNA: TGTGCCAGTAGTCCTACAGGGATCGGCTACGAGCAGTACTTC; CDR3 protein: CASSPTGIGYEQYF
J gene: TRBJ1-5; clone size: -; CDR3 length: 15; V gene: TRBV4-1; D gene: -; CDR3 DNA: TGCGCCAGCAGCCAAGACGGGACGGGAGGTCGCCCCCAGCATTTT; CDR3 protein: CASSQDGTGGRPQHF
J gene: TRBJ2-5; clone size: -; CDR3 length: 15; V gene: TRBV5-6; D gene: TRBD2; CDR3 DNA: TGTGCCAGCGAATTAGCGGGAGGGCCCGGGGAGACCCAGTACTTC; CDR3 protein: CASELAGGPGETQYF
J gene: TRBJ2-2; clone size: -; CDR3 length: 16; V gene: TRBV19; D gene: TRBD1; CDR3 DNA: TGTGCCAGTAGTAGCCCCTTGGGACAGGGTACCGGGGAGCTGTTTTTT; CDR3 protein: CASSSPLGQGTGELFF
J gene: TRBJ1-2; clone size: -; CDR3 length: 15; V gene: TRBV4-3; D gene: -; CDR3 DNA: TGCGCCAGCAGCCAAATCGGCAGGGGAGAAGATGGCTACACCTTC; CDR3 protein: CASSQIGRGEDGYTF
J gene: TRBJ2-4; clone size: -; CDR3 length: 17; V gene: TRBV13; D gene: TRBD2; CDR3 DNA: TGTGCCAGCAGTGTGGGACTAGCGGGAGTGCCCAAAAACATTCAGTACTTC; CDR3 protein: CASSVGLAGVPKNIQYF
J gene: TRBJ2-3; clone size: -; CDR3 length: 14; V gene: TRBV2; D gene: TRBD1; CDR3 DNA: TGTGCCAGCTGCCGGGACAGGAGCACAGATACGCAGTATTTT; CDR3 protein: CASCRDRSTDTQYF
J gene: TRBJ2-3; clone size: -; CDR3 length: 17; V gene: TRBV7-6; D gene: TRBD2; CDR3 DNA: TGTGCCAGCAGCTTAGTCCTGCCGCGGGGGAGCACAGATACGCAGTATTTT; CDR3 protein: CASSLVLPRGSTDTQYF
J gene: TRBJ1-5; clone size: -; CDR3 length: 15; V gene: TRBV4-2; D gene: -; CDR3 DNA: TGTGCCAGCAGCCACCCAGGGGTACGCAATCAGCCCCAGCATTTT; CDR3 protein: CASSHPGVRNQPQHF
J gene: TRBJ2-5; clone size: -; CDR3 length: 16; V gene: TRBV5-1; D gene: -; CDR3 DNA: TGCGCCAGCAGCTTTCCTGGACAGCGGGATCAAGAGACCCAGTACTTC; CDR3 protein: CASSFPGQRDQETQYF
J gene: TRBJ2-1; clone size: -; CDR3 length: 17; V gene: TRBV19; D gene: TRBD2; CDR3 DNA: TGTGCCAGTAGTAGTTCCCCGGGACTAGCGGGAGAGGGTGAGCAGTTCTTC; CDR3 protein: CASSSSPGLAGEGEQFF
J gene: TRBJ2-7; clone size: few; CDR3 length: 17; V gene: TRBV4-1; D gene: TRBD2; CDR3 DNA: TGCGCCAGCAGCCAAGAACCCTCCAGCGGGAGGGTCTACGAGCAGTACTTC; CDR3 protein: CASSQEPSSGRVYEQYF
J gene: TRBJ2-1; clone size: -; CDR3 length: 15; V gene: TRBV4-3; D gene: -; CDR3 DNA: TGCGCCAGCAGCCACGAGACAAACTCCTACAATGAGCAGTTCTTC; CDR3 protein: CASSHETNSYNEQFF
J gene: TRBJ2-1; clone size: -; CDR3 length: 16; V gene: TRBV7-8; D gene: TRBD2; CDR3 DNA: TGTGCCAGCAGCTTAGGGGTAGCGGGGTCCTACAATGAGCAGTTCTTC; CDR3 protein: CASSLGVAGSYNEQFF
J gene: TRBJ2-7; clone size: -; CDR3 length: 14; V gene: TRBV19; D gene: TRBD1; CDR3 DNA: TGTGCCAGTAGTATATCGGACAGGGTCTACGAGCAGTACTTC; CDR3 protein: CASSISDRVYEQYF
J gene: TRBJ1-1; clone size: -; CDR3 length: 13; V gene: TRBV7-2; D gene: -; CDR3 DNA: TGTGCCAGCAGCTTTACAGAGAACACTGAAGCTTTCTTT; CDR3 protein: CASSFTENTEAFF
J gene: TRBJ1-1; clone size: -; CDR3 length: 16; V gene: TRBV7-9; D gene: TRBD1; CDR3 DNA: TGTTCCAGCAGCTTAGGGGGGCAACAGGGGGGCACTGAAGCTTTCTTT; CDR3 protein: CSSSLGGQQGGTEAFF
J gene: TRBJ1-1; clone size: -; CDR3 length: 13; V gene: TRBV18; D gene: -; CDR3 DNA: TGTGCCAGCTCACCACAAGGACAGAGAGAAGCTTTCTTT; CDR3 protein: CASSPQGQREAFF